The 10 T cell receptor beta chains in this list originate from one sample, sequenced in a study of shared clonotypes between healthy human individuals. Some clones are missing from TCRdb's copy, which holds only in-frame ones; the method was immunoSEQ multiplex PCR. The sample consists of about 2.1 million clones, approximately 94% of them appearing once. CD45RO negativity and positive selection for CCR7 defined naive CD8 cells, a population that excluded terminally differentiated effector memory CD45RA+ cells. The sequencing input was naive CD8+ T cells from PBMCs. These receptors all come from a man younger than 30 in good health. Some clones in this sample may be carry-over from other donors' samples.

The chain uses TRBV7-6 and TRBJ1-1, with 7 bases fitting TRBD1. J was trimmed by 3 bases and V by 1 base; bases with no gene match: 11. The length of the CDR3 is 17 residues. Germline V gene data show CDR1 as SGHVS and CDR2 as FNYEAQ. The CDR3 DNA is TGTGCCAGCAGCTTAGAACCAGGGGGGGAATTGTACACTGAAGCTTTCTTT. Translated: CASSLEPGGELYTEAFF.

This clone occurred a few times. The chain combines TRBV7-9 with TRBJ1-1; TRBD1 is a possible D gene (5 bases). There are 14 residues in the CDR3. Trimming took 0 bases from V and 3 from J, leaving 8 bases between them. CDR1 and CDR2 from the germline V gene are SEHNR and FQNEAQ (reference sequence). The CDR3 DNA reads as TGTGCCAGCAGCTTAGCGGGACCGTACACTGAAGCTTTCTTT. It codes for CASSLAGPYTEAFF. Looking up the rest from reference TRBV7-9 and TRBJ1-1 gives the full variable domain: DTGVSQNPRHKITKRGQNVTFRCDPISEHNRLYWYRQTLGQGPEFLTYFQNEAQLEKSRLLSDRFSAERPKGSFSTLEIQRTEQGDSAMYLCASSLAGPYTEAFFGQGTRLTVV.

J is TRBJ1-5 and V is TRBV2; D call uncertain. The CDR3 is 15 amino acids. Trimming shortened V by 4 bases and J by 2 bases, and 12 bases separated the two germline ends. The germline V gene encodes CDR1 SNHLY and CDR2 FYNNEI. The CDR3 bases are TGTGCCAGCAGTGTTCGTGATTTAGGCAATCAGCCCCAGCATTTT. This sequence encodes CASSVRDLGNQPQHF.

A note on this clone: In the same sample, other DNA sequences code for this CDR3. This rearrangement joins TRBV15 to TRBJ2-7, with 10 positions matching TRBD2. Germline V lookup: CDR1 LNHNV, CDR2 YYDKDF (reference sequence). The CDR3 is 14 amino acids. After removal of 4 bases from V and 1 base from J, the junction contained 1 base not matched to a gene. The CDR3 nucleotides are TGTGCCACCAGCACTAGCGGGAGTTCCTACGAGCAGTACTTC. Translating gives CATSTSGSSYEQYF.

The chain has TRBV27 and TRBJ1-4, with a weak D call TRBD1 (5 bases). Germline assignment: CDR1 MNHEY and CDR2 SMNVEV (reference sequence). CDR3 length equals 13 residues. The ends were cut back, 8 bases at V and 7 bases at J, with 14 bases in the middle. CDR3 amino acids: CASGPGGSEKLFF. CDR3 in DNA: TGTGCCAGCGGCCCGGGGGGTAGTGAAAAACTGTTTTTT.

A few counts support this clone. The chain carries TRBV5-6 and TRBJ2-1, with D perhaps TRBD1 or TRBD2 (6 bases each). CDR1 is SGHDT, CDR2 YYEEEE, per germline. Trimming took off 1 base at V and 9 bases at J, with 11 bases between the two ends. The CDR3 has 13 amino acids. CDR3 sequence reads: CASSLRLGGEQFF. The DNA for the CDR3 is TGTGCCAGCAGCTTGAGACTAGGGGGTGAGCAGTTCTTC. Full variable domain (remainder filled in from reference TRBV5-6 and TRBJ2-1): DAGVTQSPTHLIKTRGQQVTLRCSPKSGHDTVSWYQQALGQGPQFIFQYYEEEERQRGNFPDRFSGHQFPNYSSELNVNALLLGDSALYLCASSLRLGGEQFFGPGTRLTVL.

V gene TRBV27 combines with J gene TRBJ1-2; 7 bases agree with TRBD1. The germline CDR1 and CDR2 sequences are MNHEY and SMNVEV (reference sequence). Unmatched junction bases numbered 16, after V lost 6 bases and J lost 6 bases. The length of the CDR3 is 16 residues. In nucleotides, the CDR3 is TGTGCCAGCAGCCGCTTATTGATACAGGGGAAAGATGGCTACACCTTC. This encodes CASSRLLIQGKDGYTF.

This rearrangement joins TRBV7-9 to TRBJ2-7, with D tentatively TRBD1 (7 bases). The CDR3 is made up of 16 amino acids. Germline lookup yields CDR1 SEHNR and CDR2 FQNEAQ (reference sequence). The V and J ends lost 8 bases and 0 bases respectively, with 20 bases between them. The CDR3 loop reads CASSGGTATPSYEQYF. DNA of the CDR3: TGTGCCAGCTCTGGGGGGACAGCTACACCCTCCTACGAGCAGTACTTC.

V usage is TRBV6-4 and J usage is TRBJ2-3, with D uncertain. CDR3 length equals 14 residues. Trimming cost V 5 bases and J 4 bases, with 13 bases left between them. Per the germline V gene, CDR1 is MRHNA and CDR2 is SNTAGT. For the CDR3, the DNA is TGTGCCAGCAGTCTTACTTACGGCGCAGATACGCAGTATTTT. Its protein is CASSLTYGADTQYF.

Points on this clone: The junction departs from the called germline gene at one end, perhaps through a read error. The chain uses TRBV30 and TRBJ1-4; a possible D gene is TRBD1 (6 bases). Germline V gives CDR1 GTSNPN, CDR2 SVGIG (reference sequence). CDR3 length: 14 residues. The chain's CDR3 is CAWKLKEGGSHGVF. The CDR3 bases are TGTGCCTGGAAATTAAAAGAGGGGGGATCCCACGGTGTTTTT.